The 5 T cell receptor beta chains presented below share a single source sample, sequenced in a study of neoadjuvant nivolumab and ipilimumab in lung cancer. Produced via immunoSEQ multiplex PCR; TCRdb's table is partial and in-frame only. The profile covers 20,000 to 25,000 clones, with 82% appearing a single time and under 25% taken by the ten largest. The sample was peripheral blood, taken before neoadjuvant nivolumab, alone or with ipilimumab. These receptors were taken from an adult with non-small cell lung cancer.

This clone was counted between two and nine times. This chain joins TRBV6-1 and TRBJ2-3; D not certain. Germline lookup yields CDR1 MNHNS and CDR2 SASEGT. There are 13 residues in the CDR3. Trimming took 2 bases from V and 6 from J, leaving 9 bases between them. The CDR3 region is CASSELGFDTQYF. The DNA of the CDR3 is TGTGCCAGCAGTGAATTAGGGTTCGATACGCAGTATTTT.

This clone was counted between two and nine times. The chain has TRBV11-2 and TRBJ1-1; D is unresolved. Germline V gene sequence: CDR1 SGHAT, CDR2 FQNNGV. The CDR3 is 14 residues long. Trimming pared 4 bases from V and 10 bases from J, leaving 19 bases between. For the CDR3, the DNA is TGTGCCAGCAGCTCCCTCCTGGGCCTGATGGGAGCTTTCTTT. Amino acids: CASSSLLGLMGAFF.

V is TRBV7-8 and J is TRBJ1-2; D unclear. The germline gives CDR1 SGHVS, CDR2 FQNEAQ. The V end was cut by 1 base, the J end by 3 bases, with 9 bases between. The CDR3 is 14 residues long. Here the CDR3 DNA reads TGTGCCAGCAGCTTAGATGCAGGCTACTATGGCTACACCTTC. Residues: CASSLDAGYYGYTF.

V gene TRBV5-1 combines with J gene TRBJ2-7, with unresolved D. Deletions cut 0 bases from V and 0 bases from J, with 13 bases between. This CDR3 is 16 amino acids long. Looked up from germline, CDR1 is SGHRS and CDR2 is YFSETQ. CDR3 residues: CASSLGSRISSYEQYF. CDR3 in DNA: TGCGCCAGCAGCTTGGGGTCCAGGATAAGCTCCTACGAGCAGTACTTC.

This clone was counted between two and nine times. The chain joins TRBV11-3 to TRBJ1-2; D is ambiguous. Germline V gives CDR1 SGHNT, CDR2 YENEEA. This CDR3 is 13 amino acids long. The V end lost 3 bases, the J end lost 6 bases, and 11 bases lay between the germline ends. CDR3 DNA: TGTGCCAGCAGCTTCCAGGCGACTCATGGCTACACCTTC. Translation gives CASSFQATHGYTF.